The sequence of this TCR beta chain was determined in a study of T-cell memory formation after mild COVID-19. Study-level results: Clones that got smaller from day 15 to 85 had even CD4/CD8, while clones growing later tipped toward CD4+. Contracting CD8+ clones were enriched in EMRA, CD4+ mainly in CM and EM.

In this sample, this clonotype turned up many times. The antigen is undetermined. V was shortened by 8 bases and J by 1 base, with 8 bases between the two germline ends. The CDR3 is made up of 12 amino acids. From the 5' RACE reads, TCRdb called clonotypes with MiXCR, one entry per CDR3 protein. The sample includes fewer than 250,000 distinct CDR3 sequences, over 15% of them seen just once. The chain uses TRBV12-3 or TRBV12-4 and TRBJ1-1, with no clear D. The receptor was isolated from an adult woman who had mild COVID-19 (a few samples of this study predate the infection). Cell type and time point are not known. The specimen was PBMCs or a T cell subset sorted from them (not recorded which). The CDR3 spells CASPPENTEAFF. Here the CDR3 DNA reads TGTGCCAGCCCGCCGGAGAACACTGAAGCTTTCTTT.